Only a few counts were recorded for the clone carrying this T cell receptor (beta chain). This sample is drawn from a study of blood T cells in healthy people across ages. Together with a sample-barcoded 5' primer, a J-beta primer mix was included in a second PCR lasting roughly 6 to 12 cycles. TCRdb re-called the 5' RACE reads with MiXCR, one entry per CDR3 protein. Here the sample spans roughly 1.5 million distinct CDR3 sequences, under 55% being singletons. This CDR3 has 15 amino acids. In germline, CDR1 is LNHNV, CDR2 YYDKDF (reference sequence). Trimming left V 0 bases short and J 3 bases short, with 9 bases between.

The sample comprised blood. The chain has TRBV15 and TRBJ1-5, with D tentatively TRBD1 (5 bases). This receptor was obtained from a woman aged 18-30 years in good health. The CDR3: CATSRETGVNQPQHF. The DNA of the CDR3 is TGTGCCACCAGCAGAGAAACAGGCGTCAATCAGCCCCAGCATTTT.